Shown below are 4 T cell receptor beta chains from a single sample sequenced in a study of blood T cell repertoires in COVID-19. Libraries were prepared by immunoSEQ multiplex PCR; TCRdb keeps only in-frame clonotypes and omits some of them. The data hold under 200,000 clones, with around 80% observed a single time. The sequencing input was peripheral blood. These TCRs come from a woman in her seventies with COVID-19, enrolled during active disease.

CDR3 in amino acids: CASSLFRGLTGAEGYTF. In DNA, the CDR3 is TGTGCCAGCAGCTTGTTTCGGGGACTTACAGGGGCGGAGGGCTACACCTTC. This chain connects TRBV5-4 to TRBJ1-2; 7 nucleotides line up with TRBD1. Germline loops: CDR1 SGHNT, CDR2 YYREEE (reference sequence). The length of the CDR3 is 17 residues. J gave up 8 bases and V 1 base, and 17 bases lay outside the gene matches.

The chain joins TRBV7-3 to TRBJ2-3; maybe TRBD2 (5 bases). The V gene's germline CDR1 is SGHTA and CDR2 FQGTGA. V was pared by 5 bases and J by 1 base, with 16 bases between. The CDR3 loop spans 16 amino acids. Here the CDR3 DNA reads TGTGCCAGCAGCCGCCTCGTGTGGGGAGGCACAGATACGCAGTATTTT. This gives the protein CASSRLVWGGTDTQYF.

This chain uses TRBV11-2 with TRBJ2-5, with 7 bases identical to TRBD2. The CDR3 sequence is 15 residues long. The germline gives CDR1 SGHAT, CDR2 FQNNGV. Trimming at V came to 4 bases and at J to 7 bases, leaving 12 bases not matched to a gene. CDR3: CASSSQIGWGGTQYF. CDR3 DNA: TGTGCCAGCAGCTCCCAAATTGGGTGGGGGGGGACCCAGTACTTC.

The chain carries TRBV10-2 and TRBJ1-2, with TRBD1 identical over 7 bases. The trim removed 4 bases at V and 4 bases at J, leaving 3 bases unmatched. The germline V gene has CDR1 WSHSY and CDR2 SAAADI. This CDR3 has 13 amino acids. The CDR3 sequence is CASSGDSTYGYTF. The DNA of the CDR3 is TGCGCCAGCAGTGGGGACAGTACCTATGGCTACACCTTC.